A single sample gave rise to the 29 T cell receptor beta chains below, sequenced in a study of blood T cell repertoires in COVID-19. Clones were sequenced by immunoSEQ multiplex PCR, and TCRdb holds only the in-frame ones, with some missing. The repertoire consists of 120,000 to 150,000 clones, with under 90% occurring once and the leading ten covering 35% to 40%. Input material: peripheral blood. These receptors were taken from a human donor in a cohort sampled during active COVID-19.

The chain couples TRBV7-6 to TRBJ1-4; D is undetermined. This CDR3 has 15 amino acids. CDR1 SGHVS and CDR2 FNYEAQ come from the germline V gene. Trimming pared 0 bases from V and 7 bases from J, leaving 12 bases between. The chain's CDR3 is CASSLARHQTEKLFF. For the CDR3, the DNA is TGTGCCAGCAGCTTAGCGCGGCACCAAACTGAAAAACTGTTTTTT.

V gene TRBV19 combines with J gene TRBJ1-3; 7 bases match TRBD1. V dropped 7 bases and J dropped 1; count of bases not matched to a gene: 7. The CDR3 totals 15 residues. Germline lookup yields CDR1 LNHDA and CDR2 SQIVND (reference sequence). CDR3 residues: CASKPDRVSGNTIYF. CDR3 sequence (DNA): TGTGCCAGTAAACCTGACAGGGTGTCTGGAAACACCATATATTTT.

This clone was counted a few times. Here the CDR3 DNA reads TGTGCCAGTAGTACTGCCGGGGACAGGAGAAGAGATACGCAGTATTTT. This gives the protein CASSTAGDRRRDTQYF. J is TRBJ2-3 and V is TRBV19; 8 nucleotides align to TRBD1. Trimming took 4 bases from V and 5 from J; bases not matched to a gene: 11. The CDR3 has 16 amino acids. The germline V gene encodes CDR1 LNHDA and CDR2 SQIVND (reference sequence).

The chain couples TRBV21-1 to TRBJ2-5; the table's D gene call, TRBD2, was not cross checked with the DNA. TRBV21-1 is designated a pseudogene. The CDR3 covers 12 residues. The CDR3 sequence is CASFGEEETQYF. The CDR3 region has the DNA TGTGCCAGCTTCGGGGAAGAAGAGACCCAGTACTTC.

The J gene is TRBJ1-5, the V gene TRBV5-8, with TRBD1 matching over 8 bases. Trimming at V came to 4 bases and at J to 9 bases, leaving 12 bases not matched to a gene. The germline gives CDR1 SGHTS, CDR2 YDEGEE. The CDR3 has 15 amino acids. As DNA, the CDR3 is TGTGCCAGCAGCGATAACAGGGGGGGCCCTCGGCCCCAGCATTTT. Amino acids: CASSDNRGGPRPQHF.

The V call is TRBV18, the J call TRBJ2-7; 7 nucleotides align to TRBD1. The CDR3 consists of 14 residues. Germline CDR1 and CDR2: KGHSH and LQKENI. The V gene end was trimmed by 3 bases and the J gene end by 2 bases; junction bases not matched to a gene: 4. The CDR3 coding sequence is TGTGCCAGCTCACCGAGAGGGACAGCCTACGAGCAGTACTTC. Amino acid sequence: CASSPRGTAYEQYF.

The CDR3 DNA reads TGTGCCTGGAGGGTGGGGGCATCGAACACTGAAGCTTTCTTT. It encodes CAWRVGASNTEAFF. The V call is TRBV30, the J call TRBJ1-1; TRBD1 might be the D (6 bases). CDR3 length: 14 amino acids. The germline gives CDR1 GTSNPN, CDR2 SVGIG (reference sequence). V lost 3 bases, J lost 1 base, and 12 bases lay in between.

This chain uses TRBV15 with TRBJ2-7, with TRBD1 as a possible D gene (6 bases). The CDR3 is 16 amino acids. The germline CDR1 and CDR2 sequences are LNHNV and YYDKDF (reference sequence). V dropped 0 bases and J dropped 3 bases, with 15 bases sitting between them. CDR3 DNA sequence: TGTGCCACCAGCAGAGAGTACGGAACAGGGCACTACGAGCAGTACTTC. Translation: CATSREYGTGHYEQYF. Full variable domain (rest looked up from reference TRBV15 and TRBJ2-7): DAMVIQNPRYQVTQFGKPVTLSCSQTLNHNVMYWYQQKSSQAPKLLFHYYDKDFNNEADTPDNFQSRRPNTSFCFLDIRSPGLGDTAMYLCATSREYGTGHYEQYFGPGTRLTVT.

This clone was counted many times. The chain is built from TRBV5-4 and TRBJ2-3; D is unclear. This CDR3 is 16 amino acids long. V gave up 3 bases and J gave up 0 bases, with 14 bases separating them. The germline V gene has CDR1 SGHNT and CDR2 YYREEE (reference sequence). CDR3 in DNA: TGTGCCAGCAGCTCCCCATCTACCCGAAGCACAGATACGCAGTATTTT. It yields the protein CASSSPSTRSTDTQYF. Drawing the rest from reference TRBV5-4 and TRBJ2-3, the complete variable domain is ETGVTQSPTHLIKTRGQQVTLRCSSQSGHNTVSWYQQALGQGPQFIFQYYREEENGRGNFPPRFSGLQFPNYSSELNVNALELDDSALYLCASSSPSTRSTDTQYFGPGTRLTVL.

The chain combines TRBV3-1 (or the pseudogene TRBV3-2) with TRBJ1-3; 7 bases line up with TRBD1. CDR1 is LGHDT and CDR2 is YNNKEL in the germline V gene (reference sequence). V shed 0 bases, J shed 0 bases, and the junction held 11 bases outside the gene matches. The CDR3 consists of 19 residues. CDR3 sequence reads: CASSQDRRTGGFSGNTIYF. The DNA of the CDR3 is TGTGCCAGCAGCCAAGATAGAAGGACAGGAGGATTCTCTGGAAACACCATATATTTT.

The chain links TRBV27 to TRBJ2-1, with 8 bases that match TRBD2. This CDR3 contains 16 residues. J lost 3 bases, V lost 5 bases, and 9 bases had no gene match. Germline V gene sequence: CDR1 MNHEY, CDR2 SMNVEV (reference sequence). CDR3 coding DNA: TGTGCCAGCAGTAAGGCTTCGGGGGGGCACTACAATGAGCAGTTCTTC. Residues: CASSKASGGHYNEQFF.

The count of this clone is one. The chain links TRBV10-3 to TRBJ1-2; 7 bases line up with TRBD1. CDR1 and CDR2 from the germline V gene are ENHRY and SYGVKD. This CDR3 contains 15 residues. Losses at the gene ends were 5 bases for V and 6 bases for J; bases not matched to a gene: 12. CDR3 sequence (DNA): TGTGCCATCAGTCTACCCCTTGTGACAGGGAATGGCTACACCTTC. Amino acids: CAISLPLVTGNGYTF.

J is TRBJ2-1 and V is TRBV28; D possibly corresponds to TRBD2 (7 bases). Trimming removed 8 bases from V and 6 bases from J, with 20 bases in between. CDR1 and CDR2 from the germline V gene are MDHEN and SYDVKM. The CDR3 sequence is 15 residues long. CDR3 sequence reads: CASGKAEGGGNEQFF. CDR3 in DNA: TGTGCCAGCGGGAAAGCAGAGGGGGGGGGCAATGAGCAGTTCTTC.

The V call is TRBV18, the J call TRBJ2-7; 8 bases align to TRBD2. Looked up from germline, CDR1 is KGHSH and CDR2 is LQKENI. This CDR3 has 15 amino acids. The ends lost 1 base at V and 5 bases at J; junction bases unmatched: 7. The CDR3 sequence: CASSPQGLGADEQYF. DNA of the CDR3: TGTGCCAGCTCACCACAGGGACTAGGGGCGGACGAGCAGTACTTC.

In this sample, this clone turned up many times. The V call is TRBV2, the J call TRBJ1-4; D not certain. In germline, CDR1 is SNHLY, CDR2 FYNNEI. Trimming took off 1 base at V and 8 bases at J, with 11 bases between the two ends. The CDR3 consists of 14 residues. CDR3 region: CASSEEGRGEKLFF. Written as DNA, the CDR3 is TGTGCCAGCAGTGAAGAGGGCCGGGGAGAAAAACTGTTTTTT.

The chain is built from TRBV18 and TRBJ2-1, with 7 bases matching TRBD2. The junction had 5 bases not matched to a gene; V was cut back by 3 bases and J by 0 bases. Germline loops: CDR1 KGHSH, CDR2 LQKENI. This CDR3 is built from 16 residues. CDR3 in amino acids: CASSPQAGSSYNEQFF. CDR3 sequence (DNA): TGTGCCAGCTCACCCCAAGCGGGGAGCTCCTACAATGAGCAGTTCTTC. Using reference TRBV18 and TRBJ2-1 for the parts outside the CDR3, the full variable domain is NAGVMQNPRHLVRRRGQEARLRCSPMKGHSHVYWYRQLPEEGLKFMVYLQKENIIDESGMPKERFSAEFPKEGPSILRIQQVVRGDSAAYFCASSPQAGSSYNEQFFGPGTRLTVL.

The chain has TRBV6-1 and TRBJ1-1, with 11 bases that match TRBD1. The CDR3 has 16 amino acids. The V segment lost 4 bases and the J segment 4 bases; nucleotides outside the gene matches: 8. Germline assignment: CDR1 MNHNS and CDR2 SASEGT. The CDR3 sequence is CASSVSGQGVGTEAFF. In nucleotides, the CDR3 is TGTGCCAGCAGTGTGTCGGGACAGGGGGTAGGCACTGAAGCTTTCTTT.

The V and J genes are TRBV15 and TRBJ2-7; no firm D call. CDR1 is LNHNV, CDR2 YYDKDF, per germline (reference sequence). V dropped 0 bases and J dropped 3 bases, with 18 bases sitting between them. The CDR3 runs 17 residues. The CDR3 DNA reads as TGTGCCACCAGCAGAGATCGAAACGAGACATGGTACTACGAGCAGTACTTC. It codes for CATSRDRNETWYYEQYF.

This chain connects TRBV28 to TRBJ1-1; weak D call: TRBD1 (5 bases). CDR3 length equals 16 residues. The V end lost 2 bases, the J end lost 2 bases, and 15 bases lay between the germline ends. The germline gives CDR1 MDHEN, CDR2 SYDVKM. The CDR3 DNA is TGTGCCAGCAGTTTACTTGAGGCAGGGCCAAACACTGAAGCTTTCTTT. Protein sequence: CASSLLEAGPNTEAFF.

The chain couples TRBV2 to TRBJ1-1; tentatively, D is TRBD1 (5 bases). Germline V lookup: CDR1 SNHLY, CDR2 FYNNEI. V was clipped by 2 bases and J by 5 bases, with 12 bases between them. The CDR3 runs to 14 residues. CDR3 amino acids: CASSERGRGTEAFF. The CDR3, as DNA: TGTGCCAGCAGTGAACGGGGGAGAGGGACTGAAGCTTTCTTT.

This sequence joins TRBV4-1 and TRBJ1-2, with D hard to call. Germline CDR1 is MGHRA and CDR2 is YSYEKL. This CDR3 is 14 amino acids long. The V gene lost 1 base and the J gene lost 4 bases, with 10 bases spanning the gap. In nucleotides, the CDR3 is TGCGCCAGCAGCCAAGTAATGGGAGGCTATGGCTACACCTTC. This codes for CASSQVMGGYGYTF.

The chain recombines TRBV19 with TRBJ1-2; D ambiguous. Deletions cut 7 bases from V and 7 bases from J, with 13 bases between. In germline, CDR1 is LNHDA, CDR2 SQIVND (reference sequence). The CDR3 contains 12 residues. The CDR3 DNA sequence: TGTGCCAGTAACAGTCAAAATACTGGCTACACCTTC. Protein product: CASNSQNTGYTF.

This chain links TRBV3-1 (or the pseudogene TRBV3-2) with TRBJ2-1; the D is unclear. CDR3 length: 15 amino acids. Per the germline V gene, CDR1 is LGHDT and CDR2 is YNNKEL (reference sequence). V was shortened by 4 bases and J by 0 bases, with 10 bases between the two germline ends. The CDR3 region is CASSPLSSSYNEQFF. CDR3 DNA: TGTGCCAGCAGCCCGCTTAGTAGCTCCTACAATGAGCAGTTCTTC.

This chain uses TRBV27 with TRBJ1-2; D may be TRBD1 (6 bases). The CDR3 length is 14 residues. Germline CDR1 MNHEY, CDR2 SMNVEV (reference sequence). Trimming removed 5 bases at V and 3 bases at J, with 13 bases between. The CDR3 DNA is TGTGCCAGCAGTGGGCAGGGGCGAGACTATGGCTACACCTTC. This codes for CASSGQGRDYGYTF.

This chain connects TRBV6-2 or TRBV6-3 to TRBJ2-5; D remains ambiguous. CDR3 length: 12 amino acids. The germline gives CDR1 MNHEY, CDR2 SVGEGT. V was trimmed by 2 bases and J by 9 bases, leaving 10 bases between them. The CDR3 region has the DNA TGTGCCAGCAGTTACCGCTTGCCGGCCCAGTACTTC. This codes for CASSYRLPAQYF.

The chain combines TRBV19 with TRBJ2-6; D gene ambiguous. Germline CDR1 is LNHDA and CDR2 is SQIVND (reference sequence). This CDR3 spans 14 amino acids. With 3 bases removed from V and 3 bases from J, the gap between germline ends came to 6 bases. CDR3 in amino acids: CASSIPSGANVLTF. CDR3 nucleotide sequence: TGTGCCAGTAGTATCCCTAGTGGGGCCAACGTCCTGACTTTC.

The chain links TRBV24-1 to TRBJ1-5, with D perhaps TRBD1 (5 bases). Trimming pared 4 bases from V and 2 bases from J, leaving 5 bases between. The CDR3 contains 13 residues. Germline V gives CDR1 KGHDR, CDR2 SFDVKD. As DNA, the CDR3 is TGTGCCACCAGTGAAGGGGGCAATCAGCCCCAGCATTTT. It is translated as CATSEGGNQPQHF.

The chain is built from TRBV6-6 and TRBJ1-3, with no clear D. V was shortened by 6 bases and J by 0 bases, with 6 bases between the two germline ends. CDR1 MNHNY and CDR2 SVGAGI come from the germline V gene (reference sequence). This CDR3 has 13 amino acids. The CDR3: CASRRLSGNTIYF. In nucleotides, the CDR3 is TGTGCCAGCAGGAGGCTCTCTGGAAACACCATATATTTT.

The CDR3 nucleotides are TGTGCCAGCAGCGTAGCAGGGGGTTATTCACCCCTCCACTTT. Protein sequence: CASSVAGGYSPLHF. The V call is TRBV9, the J call TRBJ1-6; 7 bases match TRBD1. Germline V gene lookup returns CDR1 SGDLS and CDR2 YYNGEE. V was pared by 0 bases and J by 8 bases, with 2 bases of the junction left unmatched. The CDR3 runs 14 residues.